This TCR beta chain is from a study of blood T cells in healthy people across ages. Findings and limits, study-wide: Relative to aged donors, long-lived donors carried more naive CD4+ cells and displayed higher diversity. As naive T cell percentage varied, TCR beta diversity correlated strongly with it.

The extraction recovered at least 5.5 micrograms of total RNA per sample. Through a sample-barcoded 5' primer and a J-beta primer mix, a second PCR was run for roughly 6 to 12 cycles. In TCRdb, the 5' RACE reads were re-called with MiXCR into one record per CDR3 protein. The repertoire has roughly 1,500,000 distinct CDR3 sequences, roughly 32% of them found once; the top ten carry 10% to 12%. V was cut by 4 bases and J by 1 base, with 11 bases left in between. Germline CDR1 and CDR2: SGDLS and YYNGEE. The CDR3 loop spans 14 amino acids. There are many counts of this clonotype. Its antigen is as yet unknown.

The receptor comes from a woman in her twenties or thirties in good health. The genes are TRBV9 and TRBJ2-5; TRBD2 is a possible D gene (5 bases). The sample taken for sequencing was blood. For the CDR3, the DNA is TGTGCCAGCAGCCCATCCGGAGGCCAAGAGACCCAGTACTTC. Encoded protein: CASSPSGGQETQYF.